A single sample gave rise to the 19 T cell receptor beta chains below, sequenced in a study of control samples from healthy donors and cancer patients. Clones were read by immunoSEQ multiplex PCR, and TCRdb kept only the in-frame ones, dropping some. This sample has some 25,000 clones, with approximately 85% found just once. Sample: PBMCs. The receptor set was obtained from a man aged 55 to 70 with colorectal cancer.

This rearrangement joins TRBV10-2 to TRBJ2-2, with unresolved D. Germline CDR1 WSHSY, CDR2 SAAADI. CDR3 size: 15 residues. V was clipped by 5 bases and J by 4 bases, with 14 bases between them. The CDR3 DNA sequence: TGCGCCAGCAGTACACAGACGTCGGGCACCGGGGAGCTGTTTTTT. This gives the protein CASSTQTSGTGELFF.

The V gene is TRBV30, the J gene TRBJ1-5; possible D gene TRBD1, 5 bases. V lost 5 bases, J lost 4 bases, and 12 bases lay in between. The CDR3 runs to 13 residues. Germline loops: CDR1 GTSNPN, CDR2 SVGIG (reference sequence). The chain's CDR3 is CAWQAGGNQPQHF. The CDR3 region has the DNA TGTGCCTGGCAGGCTGGGGGGAATCAGCCCCAGCATTTT.

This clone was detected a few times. The DNA for the CDR3 is TGTGCCAGCAGCGCCGAACGGACAAGGAGCAATCAGCCCCAGCATTTT. It codes for CASSAERTRSNQPQHF. The V gene is TRBV7-8, the J gene TRBJ1-5; possible D gene TRBD1, 5 bases. V was pared by 5 bases and J by 1 base, with 15 bases between. Germline V gene sequence: CDR1 SGHVS, CDR2 FQNEAQ. The CDR3 has 16 amino acids. The full variable domain, completed using reference TRBV7-8 and TRBJ1-5, is GAGVSQSPRYKVAKRGQDVALRCDPISGHVSLFWYQQALGQGPEFLTYFQNEAQLDKSGLPSDRFFAERPEGSVSTLKIQRTQQEDSAVYLCASSAERTRSNQPQHFGDGTRLSIL.

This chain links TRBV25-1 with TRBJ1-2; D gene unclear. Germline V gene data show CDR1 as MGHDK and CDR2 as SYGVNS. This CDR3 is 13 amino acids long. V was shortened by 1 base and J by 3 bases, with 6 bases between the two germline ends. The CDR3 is CASSEFRDYGYTF. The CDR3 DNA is TGTGCCAGCAGTGAATTCAGAGACTATGGCTACACCTTC.

CDR3 nucleotides: TGTGCCAGCAGCAGAGCAGATACGCAGTATTTT. This translates into CASSRADTQYF. The J gene is TRBJ2-3, the V gene TRBV5-6; D uncertain. The V and J ends lost 4 bases and 4 bases respectively, with 4 bases between them. From germline, CDR1 is SGHDT and CDR2 YYEEEE. This CDR3 is built from 11 residues.

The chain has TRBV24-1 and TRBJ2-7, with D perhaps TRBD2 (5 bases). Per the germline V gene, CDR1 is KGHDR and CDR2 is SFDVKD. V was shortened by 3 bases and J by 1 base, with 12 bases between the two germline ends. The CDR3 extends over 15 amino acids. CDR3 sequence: CATSDVRAASYEQYV. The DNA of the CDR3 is TGTGCCACCAGTGATGTGCGGGCAGCATCCTACGAGCAGTACGTC.

For the CDR3, the DNA is TGTGCCAGCAGCCCTAGCAGGGGGCCCTCCTGGAATGAAAAACTGTTTTTT. Translated, it gives CASSPSRGPSWNEKLFF. The V call is TRBV6-2 or TRBV6-3, the J call TRBJ1-4; TRBD1 agrees at 8 bases. The V segment lost 6 bases and the J segment 5 bases; nucleotides outside the gene matches: 14. CDR1 MNHEY and CDR2 SVGEGT come from the germline V gene. The CDR3 runs 17 residues.

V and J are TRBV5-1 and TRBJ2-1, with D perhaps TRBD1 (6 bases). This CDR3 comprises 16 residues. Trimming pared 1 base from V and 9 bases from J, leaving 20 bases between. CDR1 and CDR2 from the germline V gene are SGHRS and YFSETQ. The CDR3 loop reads CASSLNEPQGGLEQFF. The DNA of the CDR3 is TGCGCCAGCAGCTTGAACGAACCCCAAGGGGGTCTTGAGCAGTTCTTC.

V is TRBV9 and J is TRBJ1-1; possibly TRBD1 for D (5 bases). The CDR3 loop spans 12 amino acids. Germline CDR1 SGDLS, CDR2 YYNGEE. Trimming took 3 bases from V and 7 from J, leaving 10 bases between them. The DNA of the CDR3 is TGTGCCAGCAGCGCGCTCGACAGTGAAGCTTTCTTT. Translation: CASSALDSEAFF.

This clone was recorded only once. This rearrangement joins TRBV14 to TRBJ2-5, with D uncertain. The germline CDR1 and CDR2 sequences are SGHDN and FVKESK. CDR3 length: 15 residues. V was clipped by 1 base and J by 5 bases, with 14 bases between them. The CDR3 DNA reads TGTGCCAGCAGCCAAGCGGGCAGACTGACGGAGACCCAGTACTTC. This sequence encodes CASSQAGRLTETQYF.

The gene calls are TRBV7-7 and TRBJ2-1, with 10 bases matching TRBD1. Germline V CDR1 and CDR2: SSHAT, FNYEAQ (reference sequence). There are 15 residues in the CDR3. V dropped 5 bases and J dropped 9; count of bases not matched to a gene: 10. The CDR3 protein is CASSQTGQGIGEQFF. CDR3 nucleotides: TGTGCCAGCAGCCAAACGGGACAGGGGATCGGTGAGCAGTTCTTC.

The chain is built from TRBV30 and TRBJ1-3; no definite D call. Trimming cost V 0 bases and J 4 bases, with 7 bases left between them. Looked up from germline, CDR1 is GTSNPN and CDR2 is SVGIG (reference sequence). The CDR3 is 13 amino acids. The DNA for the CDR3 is TGTGCCTGGAGTGTACTCAGGGGAAACACCATATATTTT. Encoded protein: CAWSVLRGNTIYF.

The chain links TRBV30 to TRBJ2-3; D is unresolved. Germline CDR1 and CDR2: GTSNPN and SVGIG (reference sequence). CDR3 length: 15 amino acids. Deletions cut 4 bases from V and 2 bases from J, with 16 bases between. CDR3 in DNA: TGTGCCTGGACGAAACAGCTAGTCCCCACAGATACGCAGTATTTT. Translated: CAWTKQLVPTDTQYF.

CDR3 in DNA: TGTGCCAGCAGCCAAGCGCACAGCTACTATGGCTACACCTTC. Its protein is CASSQAHSYYGYTF. The chain combines TRBV3-1 (or the pseudogene TRBV3-2) with TRBJ1-2, with D unresolved. Trimming removed 1 base from V and 3 bases from J, with 9 bases in between. This CDR3 comprises 14 residues. Germline values: CDR1 LGHDT, CDR2 YNNKEL (reference sequence).

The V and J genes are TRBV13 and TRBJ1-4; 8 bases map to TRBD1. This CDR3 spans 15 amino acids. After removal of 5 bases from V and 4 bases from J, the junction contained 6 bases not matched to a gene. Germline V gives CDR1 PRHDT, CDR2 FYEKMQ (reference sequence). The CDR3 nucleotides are TGTGCCAGCAGCCCCTGGACAGGGATTAATGAAAAACTGTTTTTT. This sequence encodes CASSPWTGINEKLFF.

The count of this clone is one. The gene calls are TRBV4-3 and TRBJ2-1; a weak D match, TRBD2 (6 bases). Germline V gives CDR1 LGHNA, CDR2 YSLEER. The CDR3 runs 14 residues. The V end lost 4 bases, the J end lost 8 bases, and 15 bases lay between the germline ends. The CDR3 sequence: CASSLGLRIYEQFF. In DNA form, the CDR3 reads TGCGCCAGCAGCCTGGGACTCCGTATCTATGAGCAGTTCTTC.

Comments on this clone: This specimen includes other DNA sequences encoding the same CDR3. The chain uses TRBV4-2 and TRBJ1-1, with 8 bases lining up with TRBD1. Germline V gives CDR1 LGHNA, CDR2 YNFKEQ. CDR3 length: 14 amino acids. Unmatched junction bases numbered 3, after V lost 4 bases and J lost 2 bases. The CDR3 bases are TGTGCCAGCAGCCGAACAGGGGGAAACACTGAAGCTTTCTTT. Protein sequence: CASSRTGGNTEAFF.

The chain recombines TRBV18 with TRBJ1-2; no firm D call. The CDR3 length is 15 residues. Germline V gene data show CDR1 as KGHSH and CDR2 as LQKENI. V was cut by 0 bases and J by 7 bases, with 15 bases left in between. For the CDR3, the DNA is TGTGCCAGCTCACCACCGGCGGGTAGAATCGGTGGCTACACCTTC. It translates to CASSPPAGRIGGYTF.

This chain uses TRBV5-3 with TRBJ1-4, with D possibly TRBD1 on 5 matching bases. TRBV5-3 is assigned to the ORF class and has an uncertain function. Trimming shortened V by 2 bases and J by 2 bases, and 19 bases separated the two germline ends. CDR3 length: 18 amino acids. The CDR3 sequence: CARSFSSQGPVTNEKLFF. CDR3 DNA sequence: TGTGCCAGAAGCTTTTCATCCCAGGGACCTGTTACTAATGAAAAACTGTTTTTT.